These 18 T cell receptor beta chains share one sample of origin, sequenced in a study of T cells in Graves' hyperthyroidism and ophthalmopathy. Regions amplified from RNA transcripts were the TCR beta CDR3 regions. First-round RT-PCR of the TCR CDR3 relied on the HTBI primer set. TCRdb fed the multiplex PCR reads into MiXCR, producing one record per CDR3 protein. The repertoire consists of 300,000 to 400,000 distinct CDR3 sequences, with about 12% occurring once and the leading ten covering roughly 9.2%. Sequencing was carried out using blood. These receptors all stem from a woman between 18 and 29 years old with Graves' hyperthyroidism.

This clonotype was seen ten or more times. The rearrangement links TRBV30 to TRBJ1-5; unclear D gene. CDR1 and CDR2 from the germline V gene are GTSNPN and SVGIG (reference sequence). The CDR3 has 15 amino acids. V was trimmed by 5 bases and J by 1 base, leaving 15 bases between them. CDR3 in amino acids: CAWQLGSGSNQPQHF. CDR3 coding DNA: TGTGCCTGGCAATTGGGATCGGGGAGCAATCAGCCCCAGCATTTT. The full variable domain, completed using reference TRBV30 and TRBJ1-5, is SQTIHQWPATLVQPVGSPLSLECTVEGTSNPNLYWYRQAAGRGLQLLFYSVGIGQISSEVPQNLSASRPQDRQFILSSKKLLLSDSGFYLCAWQLGSGSNQPQHFGDGTRLSIL.

This clonotype was counted ten times or more. The chain uses TRBV20-1 and TRBJ1-1; D uncertain. The CDR3 totals 12 residues. Germline lookup yields CDR1 DFQATT and CDR2 SNEGSKA (reference sequence). Trimming stripped 5 bases from V and 1 base from J, with 8 bases between. The CDR3 DNA reads as TGCAGTGCTCTCGGGCGGAACACTGAAGCTTTCTTT. Amino acid sequence: CSALGRNTEAFF.

This clonotype appeared many times. This rearrangement joins TRBV6-2 or TRBV6-3 to TRBJ2-2, with D maybe TRBD1 (6 bases). CDR1 and CDR2 (germline): MNHEY, SVGEGT. CDR3 length: 16 amino acids. V shed 6 bases and J shed 5 bases, with 19 bases lying between them. The CDR3 DNA is TGTGCCAGCAGCGACACCGACAGGTGGGGGACCGGGGAGCTGTTTTTT. Protein sequence: CASSDTDRWGTGELFF.

The sample holds a few counts of this clonotype. CDR3 nucleotides: TGTGCCAGTGCTCCGGGACTAGCGGGAGTTGACGAGCAGTACTTC. Encoded protein: CASAPGLAGVDEQYF. The chain is built from TRBV19 and TRBJ2-7, with TRBD2 matching over 14 bases. The CDR3 extends over 15 amino acids. V trimming: 8 bases; J trimming: 5 bases; junction bases outside the gene matches: 8. In germline, CDR1 is LNHDA, CDR2 SQIVND (reference sequence).

This clonotype appeared a few times. The V call is TRBV7-9, the J call TRBJ2-5; the D gene could be TRBD1 or TRBD2 (6 bases each). From germline, CDR1 is SEHNR and CDR2 FQNEAQ (reference sequence). The V and J ends lost 7 bases and 2 bases respectively, with 17 bases between them. There are 15 residues in the CDR3. The CDR3 is CASTPKGGRQETQYF. CDR3 bases: TGTGCCAGCACCCCAAAGGGGGGACGGCAAGAGACCCAGTACTTC.

In its sample, this clonotype was seen many times. The gene calls are TRBV7-2 and TRBJ2-3; 7 bases fit TRBD2. Trimming removed 4 bases from V and 4 bases from J; junction bases left unmatched: 5. This CDR3 spans 14 amino acids. Germline loops: CDR1 SGHTA, CDR2 FQGNSA. CDR3 in amino acids: CASSYGGSSDTQYF. In DNA form, the CDR3 reads TGTGCCAGCAGCTATGGCGGGAGCTCAGATACGCAGTATTTT.

The chain recombines TRBV5-5 with TRBJ2-2, with no clear D. V lost 1 base and J lost 0, with 7 bases in between. The V gene's germline CDR1 is SGHKS and CDR2 YYEKEE (reference sequence). This CDR3 spans 15 amino acids. CDR3 sequence: CASSLSAANTGELFF. CDR3 nucleotide sequence: TGTGCCAGCAGCTTGTCAGCAGCGAACACCGGGGAGCTGTTTTTT. The full variable domain, with the rest looked up from reference TRBV5-5 and TRBJ2-2, is DAGVTQSPTHLIKTRGQQVTLRCSPISGHKSVSWYQQVLGQGPQFIFQYYEKEERGRGNFPDRFSARQFPNYSSELNVNALLLGDSALYLCASSLSAANTGELFFGEGSRLTVL.

There are many counts of this clonotype. The chain joins TRBV6-1 to TRBJ1-2, with D possibly being TRBD1 (5 bases). Trimming took off 5 bases at V and 8 bases at J, with 27 bases between the two ends. The CDR3 sequence is 17 residues long. Looked up from germline, CDR1 is MNHNS and CDR2 is SASEGT. CDR3 nucleotides: TGTGCCAGCAGTTCCCGAGGCCAGGGAAAAGCTCTGGAAGGCTACACCTTC. Translated: CASSSRGQGKALEGYTF.

This clonotype was detected ten times or more. This chain uses TRBV29-1 with TRBJ2-7; 8 positions match TRBD1. The junction had 4 bases not matched to a gene; V was cut back by 6 bases and J by 3 bases. The CDR3 sequence is 12 residues long. The germline CDR1 and CDR2 sequences are SQVTM and ANQGSEA. CDR3 in amino acids: CSVGQDLYEQYF. For the CDR3, the DNA is TGCAGCGTGGGACAGGACCTCTACGAGCAGTACTTC.

This clonotype was observed a single time. Being one base from a much bigger clone, this may be a read error. The chain joins TRBV6-1 to TRBJ1-4; possibly TRBD1 for D (5 bases). The length of the CDR3 is 14 residues. Germline assignment: CDR1 MNHNS and CDR2 SASEGT. Trimming took 6 bases from V and 0 from J, leaving 8 bases between them. The CDR3 is CASSTTATNEKLFF. CDR3 coding DNA: TGTGCCAGCAGCACGACAGCAACTAATGAAAAACTGTTTTTT.

This clonotype showed up many times. The J gene is TRBJ1-2, the V gene TRBV7-9; 10 bases are shared with TRBD1. The CDR3 has 14 residues. Germline-derived CDR1 and CDR2 are SEHNR and FQNEAQ (reference sequence). V shed 6 bases, J shed 3 bases, and the junction held 4 bases outside the gene matches. The CDR3 sequence is CASRSTGGYYGYTF. The CDR3 DNA reads TGTGCCAGCAGGTCGACAGGGGGCTACTATGGCTACACCTTC.

This clonotype was recorded at least ten times. The J gene is TRBJ2-6, the V gene TRBV20-1; possibly TRBD1 for D (5 bases). The CDR3 sequence is 16 residues long. Germline loops: CDR1 DFQATT, CDR2 SNEGSKA (reference sequence). The V end was cut by 0 bases, the J end by 1 base, with 10 bases between. The CDR3 DNA follows: TGCAGTGCTAGAGATTCGCAGGGATCTGGGGCCAACGTCCTGACTTTC. Amino acid sequence: CSARDSQGSGANVLTF.

The sample holds many counts of this clonotype. The chain couples TRBV7-9 to TRBJ1-2, with D maybe TRBD1 (5 bases). CDR1 is SEHNR, CDR2 FQNEAQ, per germline (reference sequence). The CDR3 has 13 amino acids. V lost 2 bases and J 6 bases, leaving 10 bases between the germline ends. In nucleotides, the CDR3 is TGTGCCAGCAGCTTACAGGGTTCGAATGGCTACACCTTC. Translating it yields CASSLQGSNGYTF. The whole variable domain, remainder taken from reference TRBV7-9 and TRBJ1-2, is DTGVSQNPRHKITKRGQNVTFRCDPISEHNRLYWYRQTLGQGPEFLTYFQNEAQLEKSRLLSDRFSAERPKGSFSTLEIQRTEQGDSAMYLCASSLQGSNGYTFGSGTRLTVV.

The chain carries TRBV4-1 and TRBJ1-5; D is unclear. V shed 1 base and J shed 3 bases, with 13 bases lying between them. The CDR3 covers 16 residues. CDR1 MGHRA and CDR2 YSYEKL come from the germline V gene. CDR3 in amino acids: CASSQVGWQANQPQHF. The CDR3 DNA reads TGCGCCAGCAGCCAAGTCGGTTGGCAGGCCAATCAGCCCCAGCATTTT.

This clonotype was found a few times. A read error is possible here, since a much larger clone lies one base away. V is TRBV12-3 or TRBV12-4 and J is TRBJ2-1, with D possibly matching TRBD1 (5 bases). The ends were cut back, 2 bases at V and 8 bases at J, with 13 bases in the middle. This CDR3 has 14 amino acids. CDR3 in DNA: TGTGCCAGCAGTTTAATTAACAGGAGTGATGAGCAGTTCTTC. The encoded protein is CASSLINRSDEQFF.

This clonotype has at least ten counts. As DNA, the CDR3 is TGTGCCAGCTCACTAGAAAGCCTGTGGGCCCTCCACTTT. Translated, it gives CASSLESLWALHF. The chain uses TRBV18 and TRBJ1-6; D gene uncertain. Looked up from germline, CDR1 is KGHSH and CDR2 is LQKENI. V gave up 4 bases and J gave up 14 bases, with 15 bases separating them. This CDR3 is built from 13 residues.

This clonotype was detected only a few times. V is TRBV4-1 and J is TRBJ1-6; D remains unclear. CDR1 is MGHRA and CDR2 is YSYEKL in the germline V gene. This CDR3 contains 12 residues. The V end lost 5 bases, the J end lost 8 bases, and 7 bases lay between the germline ends. This chain's CDR3 is CASSLPYSPLHF. The DNA for the CDR3 is TGCGCCAGCAGCTTACCCTATTCACCCCTCCACTTT.

Many counts were recorded for this clonotype. V is TRBV27 and J is TRBJ2-3; tentatively, D is TRBD2 (6 bases). The germline gives CDR1 MNHEY, CDR2 SMNVEV (reference sequence). The V and J ends lost 5 bases and 1 base respectively, with 13 bases between them. This CDR3 region has 15 residues. The CDR3 sequence is CASSLRWGGTDTQYF. In DNA form, the CDR3 reads TGTGCCAGCAGTCTACGCTGGGGGGGCACAGATACGCAGTATTTT.